A single sample is the source of the 26 T cell receptor beta chains below, sequenced in a study of control samples from healthy donors and cancer patients. Data came from immunoSEQ multiplex PCR; TCRdb stores just in-frame clones and leaves some out. The sample has about 170,000 clones, roughly 90% seen once. The specimen sequenced was blood. All receptors derive from a man aged 25 to 40 in good health.

The V gene is TRBV6-5, the J gene TRBJ1-5; D unclear. The CDR3 contains 14 residues. Germline V gives CDR1 MNHEY, CDR2 SVGAGI. The V and J ends lost 7 bases and 0 bases respectively, with 10 bases between them. This CDR3 reads CASIFANSNQPQHF. DNA of the CDR3: TGTGCCAGCATCTTCGCCAATAGCAATCAGCCCCAGCATTTT.

The rearrangement uses TRBV5-1 and TRBJ2-5; 12 positions agree with TRBD2. Germline CDR1 reads SGHRS; CDR2 reads YFSETQ. J lost 5 bases, V lost 0 bases, and 8 bases had no gene match. CDR3 length: 17 amino acids. DNA for the CDR3: TGCGCCAGCAGCTTGGGTCTAGCGGGAGGGCCTGGGGAGACCCAGTACTTC. Amino acids: CASSLGLAGGPGETQYF.

The chain links TRBV7-2 to TRBJ1-1, with TRBD1 matching 7 bases. The ends lost 4 bases at V and 10 bases at J; junction bases unmatched: 18. The V gene's germline CDR1 is SGHTA and CDR2 FQGNSA. This CDR3 is built from 16 residues. The DNA for the CDR3 is TGTGCCAGCAGCTCGCGTGGTCAGGGGGGCTCCCCCGGAGCTTTCTTT. The encoded protein is CASSSRGQGGSPGAFF.

This rearrangement joins TRBV9 to TRBJ2-3, with TRBD1 identical over 11 bases. CDR1 SGDLS and CDR2 YYNGEE come from the germline V gene. V lost 3 bases and J lost 4; bases outside the gene matches: 7. The CDR3 has 16 residues. The CDR3 reads CASSERTGGIPDTQYF. In nucleotides, the CDR3 is TGTGCCAGCAGCGAAAGGACAGGGGGCATCCCAGATACGCAGTATTTT. Full variable domain (rest looked up from reference TRBV9 and TRBJ2-3): DSGVTQTPKHLITATGQRVTLRCSPRSGDLSVYWYQQSLDQGLQFLIQYYNGEERAKGNILERFSAQQFPDLHSELNLSSLELGDSALYFCASSERTGGIPDTQYFGPGTRLTVL.

This clone showed up many times. A read error may produce the germline difference seen at one junction end. The V and J genes are TRBV15 and TRBJ2-3; 9 positions match TRBD2. The germline V gene has CDR1 LNHNV and CDR2 YYDKDF (reference sequence). The CDR3 sequence is 15 residues long. CDR3 DNA: TGTGCCACCAGCGGAGAGCGGGGGGCCTCAGATACGCAGTATTTT. This encodes CATSGERGASDTQYF.

The chain couples TRBV7-9 to TRBJ1-2; D remains unclear. Trimming took 1 base from V and 2 from J, leaving 8 bases between them. The CDR3 extends over 14 amino acids. From germline, CDR1 is SEHNR and CDR2 FQNEAQ (reference sequence). The CDR3 DNA reads TGTGCCAGCAGCTTAGACCTCATGAACTATGGCTACACCTTC. The encoded protein is CASSLDLMNYGYTF.

The CDR3 reads CASSVGGLASETQYF. The CDR3 nucleotides read TGTGCCAGCAGCGTAGGGGGACTAGCTTCGGAGACCCAGTACTTC. The J gene is TRBJ2-5, the V gene TRBV9; 9 nucleotides match TRBD2. CDR1 is SGDLS and CDR2 is YYNGEE in the germline V gene. The CDR3 runs 15 residues. The V segment lost 0 bases and the J segment 5 bases; nucleotides outside the gene matches: 5.

The chain uses TRBV13 and TRBJ2-7; no firm D call. The CDR3 contains 14 residues. The V and J ends lost 2 bases and 4 bases respectively, with 12 bases between them. The V gene's germline CDR1 is PRHDT and CDR2 FYEKMQ (reference sequence). As DNA, the CDR3 is TGTGCCAGCAGCTTATTAGGGATTGGGTACGAGCAGTACTTC. It specifies CASSLLGIGYEQYF.

The gene calls are TRBV6-4 and TRBJ2-1; possible D gene TRBD2, 5 bases. The length of the CDR3 is 15 residues. CDR1 is MRHNA, CDR2 SNTAGT, per germline. The V and J ends lost 4 bases and 0 bases respectively, with 10 bases between them. Written as DNA, the CDR3 is TGTGCCAGCAGTGTCGACTACCCCTCCTACAATGAGCAGTTCTTC. As protein: CASSVDYPSYNEQFF.

The J gene is TRBJ2-7, the V gene TRBV5-1, with TRBD1 matching 7 bases. This CDR3 is built from 16 residues. The germline CDR1 and CDR2 sequences are SGHRS and YFSETQ. Unmatched junction bases numbered 12, after V lost 0 bases and J lost 6 bases. The DNA for the CDR3 is TGCGCCAGCAGCTTGGGTATAGACAGGGTCCCTCGCGAGCAGTACTTC. Protein product: CASSLGIDRVPREQYF.

This chain connects TRBV3-1 (or the pseudogene TRBV3-2) to TRBJ1-1, with D possibly matching TRBD1 (5 bases). V was cut by 1 base and J by 7 bases, with 10 bases left in between. This CDR3 comprises 13 residues. CDR1 is LGHDT, CDR2 YNNKEL, per germline (reference sequence). In DNA form, the CDR3 reads TGTGCCAGCAGCCAAGGAGTGGGGCTTGAAGCTTTCTTT. This encodes CASSQGVGLEAFF.

This rearrangement joins TRBV18 to TRBJ2-7; TRBD2 agrees at 10 bases. The V gene's germline CDR1 is KGHSH and CDR2 LQKENI. V lost 0 bases and J lost 2; bases outside the gene matches: 4. The CDR3 covers 16 residues. The CDR3 region has the DNA TGTGCCAGCTCACCACCTCTTGGACTAGCGGCCTACGAGCAGTACTTC. Translating gives CASSPPLGLAAYEQYF.

This clone was counted between two and nine times. V gene TRBV5-1 combines with J gene TRBJ2-2; D is unresolved. Trimming removed 5 bases from V and 0 bases from J, with 14 bases in between. The germline CDR1 and CDR2 sequences are SGHRS and YFSETQ. The CDR3 runs to 16 residues. This CDR3 is CASSPRLSPNTGELFF. The CDR3 nucleotides are TGCGCCAGCAGTCCCCGACTGAGCCCGAACACCGGGGAGCTGTTTTTT.

J is TRBJ2-7 and V is TRBV19; D is unresolved. Germline CDR1 and CDR2: LNHDA and SQIVND (reference sequence). This CDR3 region has 13 residues. With 7 bases removed from V and 3 bases from J, the gap between germline ends came to 13 bases. The CDR3, as DNA: TGTGCCAGTAAGTCCCAGGCGAACTACGAGCAGTACTTC. It yields the protein CASKSQANYEQYF.

The chain recombines TRBV2 with TRBJ2-1, with 7 bases aligning to TRBD1. The V segment lost 6 bases and the J segment 4 bases; nucleotides outside the gene matches: 6. Germline CDR1 and CDR2: SNHLY and FYNNEI. This CDR3 has 14 amino acids. The DNA for the CDR3 is TGTGCCAGCAGACCAAGGGGGCAATACAATGAGCAGTTCTTC. This gives the protein CASRPRGQYNEQFF.

The chain has TRBV4-1 and TRBJ2-7, with TRBD1 as a possible D gene (6 bases). Trimming stripped 1 base from V and 2 bases from J, with 18 bases between. Germline CDR1 and CDR2: MGHRA and YSYEKL. The CDR3 has 17 residues. CDR3 nucleotides: TGCGCCAGCAGCCAAGGCTTATTCGGACAGCTAGCCTACGAGCAGTACTTC. Its translation is CASSQGLFGQLAYEQYF.

This chain connects TRBV5-1 to TRBJ2-3; 13 positions agree with TRBD2. CDR1 and CDR2 (germline): SGHRS, YFSETQ. This CDR3 has 17 amino acids. V was clipped by 3 bases and J by 6 bases; unmatched bases: 10. The CDR3 is CASSSKGLAGVWDTQYF. CDR3 DNA: TGCGCCAGCAGCTCTAAAGGACTAGCGGGAGTTTGGGATACGCAGTATTTT.

This clone was observed a single time. The V gene is TRBV9, the J gene TRBJ2-5; 14 nucleotides match TRBD2. The CDR3 spans 17 residues. V dropped 2 bases and J dropped 2; count of bases not matched to a gene: 5. The germline V gene has CDR1 SGDLS and CDR2 YYNGEE. CDR3 in amino acids: CASSVRLAGGLQETQYF. CDR3 in DNA: TGTGCCAGCAGCGTCAGACTAGCGGGGGGGCTGCAAGAGACCCAGTACTTC.

Concerning this clone itself: This may stem from a read error, because a much larger clone lies one nucleotide away. The chain couples TRBV7-2 to TRBJ2-5; no definite D call. The CDR3 sequence is 11 residues long. Looked up from germline, CDR1 is SGHTA and CDR2 is FQGNSA. V lost 4 bases, J lost 2 bases, and 2 bases lay in between. CDR3 coding DNA: TGTGCCAGCAGCTCTCAAGAGACCCAGTACTTC. The encoded protein is CASSSQETQYF. Looking up the rest from reference TRBV7-2 and TRBJ2-5 gives the full variable domain: GAGVSQSPSNKVTEKGKDVELRCDPISGHTALYWYRQSLGQGLEFLIYFQGNSAPDKSGLPSDRFSAERTGGSVSTLTIQRTQQEDSAVYLCASSSQETQYFGPGTRLLVL.

The CDR3 nucleotides are TGTGCCAGCTCACCACCCTACGAGCAGTACTTC. Amino acids: CASSPPYEQYF. The genes are TRBV18 and TRBJ2-7; D is ambiguous. The CDR3 is 11 residues long. Deletions cut 0 bases from V and 3 bases from J, with 0 bases between. CDR1 is KGHSH, CDR2 LQKENI, per germline.

The rearrangement links TRBV4-1 to TRBJ1-3; weak D call: TRBD1 (5 bases). Trimming removed 3 bases from V and 8 bases from J, with 14 bases in between. Germline CDR1 reads MGHRA; CDR2 reads YSYEKL. CDR3 size: 14 residues. The CDR3 bases are TGCGCCAGCAGCCATGACGGTCGGGGGTACACCATATATTTT. Protein product: CASSHDGRGYTIYF.

The chain joins TRBV4-1 to TRBJ1-5; TRBD1 might be the D (5 bases). The germline V gene encodes CDR1 MGHRA and CDR2 YSYEKL. The V end was cut by 3 bases, the J end by 2 bases, with 14 bases between. The CDR3 extends over 16 amino acids. CDR3 region: CASSQGGQGGNQPQHF. Here the CDR3 DNA reads TGCGCCAGCAGCCAGGGAGGCCAGGGAGGCAATCAGCCCCAGCATTTT.

In its sample, this clone was seen a few times. The gene calls are TRBV2 and TRBJ2-1, with 11 nucleotides matching TRBD2. Germline loops: CDR1 SNHLY, CDR2 FYNNEI. This CDR3 region has 14 residues. V lost 6 bases and J lost 3; bases outside the gene matches: 1. CDR3 region: CASRGLAGYNEQFF. CDR3 DNA: TGTGCCAGCAGAGGACTAGCGGGCTACAATGAGCAGTTCTTC.

The gene calls are TRBV9 and TRBJ2-7; D may correspond to TRBD1 or TRBD2 (6 bases each). The CDR3 totals 14 residues. Trimming removed 4 bases from V and 4 bases from J, with 15 bases in between. In germline, CDR1 is SGDLS, CDR2 YYNGEE. Here the CDR3 DNA reads TGTGCCAGCAGCCCCGTAGGGGGGCTGTACGAGCAGTACTTC. It yields the protein CASSPVGGLYEQYF.

The chain uses TRBV7-2 and TRBJ2-7, with 7 bases lining up with TRBD1. V dropped 7 bases and J dropped 5; count of bases not matched to a gene: 14. The CDR3 spans 15 residues. Germline lookup yields CDR1 SGHTA and CDR2 FQGNSA. The CDR3 sequence is CASILPETGSNEQYF. CDR3 DNA sequence: TGTGCCAGCATCCTACCGGAGACAGGGAGCAACGAGCAGTACTTC.

CDR3 loop: CASSPLPYDQDTQYF. As DNA, the CDR3 is TGTGCCAGCTCACCACTTCCCTATGACCAAGATACGCAGTATTTT. This rearrangement joins TRBV18 to TRBJ2-3; D call uncertain. V dropped 1 base and J dropped 5 bases, with 13 bases sitting between them. The CDR3 has 15 residues. Germline lookup yields CDR1 KGHSH and CDR2 LQKENI.